Each of the 25 T cell receptor beta chains below was sequenced from the same sample in a study of T-cell reconstitution after alpha-beta-depleted transplantation in children. Unique molecular identifiers were incorporated during preparation of the TCRbeta library. MiXCR was run by TCRdb on the PCR reads, yielding one entry per CDR3 protein. This table has 200,000 to 300,000 distinct CDR3 sequences, around 12% appearing once. The material sequenced was PBMCs from the stem cell graft donor, taken from the stem cell graft. The receptors stem from a human donor who donated a stem cell graft to a child with acute lymphoblastic leukemia.

This clonotype was seen at least ten times. The rearrangement uses TRBV6-5 and TRBJ2-2, with TRBD2 matching 8 bases. CDR1 MNHEY and CDR2 SVGAGI come from the germline V gene. The trim removed 4 bases at V and 7 bases at J, leaving 5 bases unmatched. This CDR3 spans 14 amino acids. CDR3 sequence (DNA): TGTGCCAGCAGTTTAGCGGGGAGTGGCGGGGAGCTGTTTTTT. This codes for CASSLAGSGGELFF.

This clonotype was counted ten times or more. The CDR3 sequence is CASSPSRSSTDTQYF. Here the CDR3 DNA reads TGCGCCAGCAGCCCTTCTAGGTCTAGCACAGATACGCAGTATTTT. The chain joins TRBV5-1 to TRBJ2-3; D unresolved. Germline assignment: CDR1 SGHRS and CDR2 YFSETQ. Trimming pared 4 bases from V and 0 bases from J, leaving 12 bases between. There are 15 residues in the CDR3.

This clonotype was observed at least ten times. The genes are TRBV5-1 and TRBJ2-7; D uncertain. V dropped 2 bases and J dropped 4 bases, with 16 bases sitting between them. The germline V gene has CDR1 SGHRS and CDR2 YFSETQ. This CDR3 is 15 amino acids long. CDR3 amino acids: CASSFMQQPRYEQYF. The CDR3 DNA sequence: TGCGCCAGCAGCTTTATGCAGCAACCGAGGTACGAGCAGTACTTC. The whole variable domain, remainder taken from reference TRBV5-1 and TRBJ2-7, is KAGVTQTPRYLIKTRGQQVTLSCSPISGHRSVSWYQQTPGQGLQFLFEYFSETQRNKGNFPGRFSGRQFSNSRSEMNVSTLELGDSALYLCASSFMQQPRYEQYFGPGTRLTVT.

This clonotype was observed many times. The V and J genes are TRBV7-9 and TRBJ2-7; a weak D match, TRBD1 (5 bases). The germline V and J ends were trimmed by 1 base and 0 bases, with 16 bases remaining between them. Germline values: CDR1 SEHNR, CDR2 FQNEAQ (reference sequence). The CDR3 contains 17 residues. For the CDR3, the DNA is TGTGCCAGCAGCTTAGGAACCCACAGGACGAGCTCCTACGAGCAGTACTTC. Its protein is CASSLGTHRTSSYEQYF.

At least ten counts were recorded for this clonotype. The J gene is TRBJ2-5, the V gene TRBV29-1; possibly TRBD2 for D (7 bases). V was cut by 5 bases and J by 5 bases, with 12 bases left in between. This CDR3 spans 12 amino acids. CDR1 is SQVTM and CDR2 is ANQGSEA in the germline V gene. CDR3 sequence (DNA): TGCAGCGTTCTAGGGGGGGCTGAGACCCAGTACTTC. It codes for CSVLGGAETQYF. Complete variable domain (other parts from reference TRBV29-1 and TRBJ2-5): SAVISQKPSRDICQRGTSLTIQCQVDSQVTMMFWYRQQPGQSLTLIATANQGSEATYESGFVIDKFPISRPNLTFSTLTVSNMSPEDSSIYLCSVLGGAETQYFGPGTRLLVL.

This clonotype was recorded many times. The gene calls are TRBV28 and TRBJ2-7; possible D gene TRBD1, 5 bases. The CDR3 extends over 18 amino acids. Germline values: CDR1 MDHEN, CDR2 SYDVKM. V lost 8 bases to trimming and J lost 2 bases, with 28 bases between them. This chain's CDR3 is CASAPRSRIGVYPYEQYF. Here the CDR3 DNA reads TGTGCCAGCGCTCCCCGCTCGAGGATAGGGGTATATCCCTACGAGCAGTACTTC.

The sample holds many counts of this clonotype. CDR3 in amino acids: CASSPADLTDTQYF. The DNA of the CDR3 is TGTGCCAGCAGCCCAGCGGACCTCACAGATACGCAGTATTTT. The chain combines TRBV12-3 or TRBV12-4 with TRBJ2-3; D perhaps matches TRBD2 (5 bases). The CDR3 loop spans 14 amino acids. V was cut by 6 bases and J by 2 bases, with 12 bases left in between.

This clonotype was counted at least ten times. This sequence joins TRBV5-1 and TRBJ1-1; D unresolved. The CDR3 spans 16 residues. The germline CDR1 and CDR2 sequences are SGHRS and YFSETQ. V shed 4 bases and J shed 3 bases, with 19 bases lying between them. CDR3: CASSPLGRAGDTEAFF. CDR3 nucleotides: TGCGCCAGCAGCCCTCTAGGGCGGGCCGGGGACACTGAAGCTTTCTTT.

J is TRBJ1-1 and V is TRBV7-4; no definite D call. CDR3 size: 15 residues. Germline assignment: CDR1 SGHVT and CDR2 SQSDAQ. V gave up 1 base and J gave up 0 bases, with 9 bases separating them. The DNA of the CDR3 is TGTGCCAGCAGCTTAGAAGTGGCATTGAACACTGAAGCTTTCTTT. Amino acids: CASSLEVALNTEAFF.

Note on this clonotype: One junction end disagrees with the germline gene, perhaps due to a read error. The chain combines TRBV11-2 with TRBJ2-1; 11 positions match TRBD2. Germline CDR1 is SGHAT and CDR2 is FQNNGV. The CDR3 runs to 17 residues. The CDR3 sequence: CATSRTSGGSSYNEQFF. CDR3 DNA sequence: TGTGCCACCAGCCGTACTAGCGGGGGTAGCTCCTACAATGAGCAGTTCTTC.

This clonotype was seen many times. V gene TRBV13 combines with J gene TRBJ2-1; no reliable D call. The CDR3 length is 12 residues. The germline V and J ends were trimmed by 5 bases and 12 bases, with 14 bases remaining between them. Per germline, CDR1 PRHDT and CDR2 FYEKMQ (reference sequence). The CDR3 bases are TGTGCCAGCAGCCTGCATGTGGCCGGGCAGTTCTTC. Translating gives CASSLHVAGQFF. The variable domain in full, completed from reference TRBV13 and TRBJ2-1, reads AAGVIQSPRHLIKEKRETATLKCYPIPRHDTVYWYQQGPGQDPQFLISFYEKMQSDKGSIPDRFSAQQFSDYHSELNMSSLELGDSALYFCASSLHVAGQFFGPGTRLTVL.

Comment on this clonotype: A read error is possible here, since a much larger clone lies one base away. The chain combines TRBV7-9 with TRBJ2-1; 10 bases are a match to TRBD2. The CDR3 is 16 residues long. Looked up from germline, CDR1 is SEHNR and CDR2 is FQNEAQ (reference sequence). The V gene end was trimmed by 1 base and the J gene end by 4 bases; junction bases not matched to a gene: 4. CDR3 sequence reads: CASSLGASGGYNEQFF. The CDR3 DNA is TGTGCCAGCAGCTTAGGGGCTAGCGGGGGATACAATGAGCAGTTCTTC.

This clonotype was counted many times. This may stem from a read error, because a much larger clone lies one nucleotide away. The rearrangement links TRBV28 to TRBJ2-6; D perhaps matches TRBD2 (6 bases). The CDR3 spans 15 residues. Germline CDR1 reads MDHEN; CDR2 reads SYDVKM. This chain's CDR3 is CASKGGFSGANGLTF. The CDR3 coding sequence is TGTGCCAGCAAAGGAGGGTTCTCTGGGGCCAACGGCCTGACTTTC.

The table lists this clonotype with many counts. The CDR3 bases are TGCAGCGTTCAGGGGGTGAACACTGAAGCTTTCTTT. It specifies CSVQGVNTEAFF. V and J are TRBV29-1 and TRBJ1-1; 7 bases are a match to TRBD1. Germline trimming cut 5 bases from V and 0 bases from J; bases unmatched to any gene: 0. Per germline, CDR1 SQVTM and CDR2 ANQGSEA. The CDR3 loop spans 12 amino acids.

V and J are TRBV7-2 and TRBJ1-5, with D tentatively TRBD1 (5 bases). Germline V gives CDR1 SGHTA, CDR2 FQGNSA. The CDR3 covers 14 residues. The germline V and J ends were trimmed by 6 bases and 1 base, with 10 bases remaining between them. The CDR3 spells CASRLDSSNQPQHF. The DNA for the CDR3 is TGTGCCAGCAGACTTGACAGCAGCAATCAGCCCCAGCATTTT. Supplemented by reference TRBV7-2 and TRBJ1-5, the full variable domain reads GAGVSQSPSNKVTEKGKDVELRCDPISGHTALYWYRQSLGQGLEFLIYFQGNSAPDKSGLPSDRFSAERTGGSVSTLTIQRTQQEDSAVYLCASRLDSSNQPQHFGDGTRLSIL.

The table lists this clonotype with a few counts. This rearrangement joins TRBV12-3 or TRBV12-4 to TRBJ1-1; 7 bases map to TRBD1. The CDR3 extends over 15 amino acids. The J segment lost 5 bases and the V segment lost 0 bases, leaving 6 bases of the junction unmatched. DNA of the CDR3: TGTGCCAGCAGTTTAGCCCGACAGGGCGGAACTGAAGCTTTCTTT. Translation gives CASSLARQGGTEAFF.

This clonotype came up many times. This rearrangement joins TRBV5-4 to TRBJ2-3; D unclear. The V gene's germline CDR1 is SGHNT and CDR2 YYREEE (reference sequence). The germline V and J ends were trimmed by 5 bases and 0 bases, with 10 bases remaining between them. The CDR3 spans 14 residues. The CDR3 loop reads CASRNEASTDTQYF. The CDR3 bases are TGTGCCAGCAGAAATGAAGCTAGCACAGATACGCAGTATTTT.

A remark on this clonotype: It may be a read error: a sequence one base away is much more abundant. V is TRBV7-2 and J is TRBJ1-2; a possible D gene is TRBD1 (5 bases). V lost 6 bases, J lost 4 bases, and 18 bases lay in between. Germline loops: CDR1 SGHTA, CDR2 FQGNSA. This CDR3 is built from 15 residues. Written as DNA, the CDR3 is TGTGCCAGCAGATCCGGGGCCTCGGGCGCCTATGGCTACACCTTC. Translated, it gives CASRSGASGAYGYTF.

With regard to this clonotype: Since a much larger clone is just one base distant, this may be a read error. This chain links TRBV7-2 with TRBJ2-5, with 10 bases fitting TRBD1. Germline CDR1 SGHTA, CDR2 FQGNSA. The CDR3 has 16 amino acids. With V trimmed by 6 bases and J by 5 bases, 12 bases remained unmatched. The CDR3 DNA reads as TGTGCCAGCAGACTATCACCGGGACAGGGGCAGGAGACCCAGTACTTC. It codes for CASRLSPGQGQETQYF.

This clonotype was recorded many times. The chain links TRBV6-5 to TRBJ1-5; 7 bases align to TRBD1. Germline trimming cut 7 bases from V and 4 bases from J; bases unmatched to any gene: 10. The CDR3 runs to 15 residues. Germline lookup yields CDR1 MNHEY and CDR2 SVGAGI. The CDR3 here is CASTLRQGLNQPQHF. For the CDR3, the DNA is TGTGCCAGCACCCTTAGACAGGGTCTTAATCAGCCCCAGCATTTT.

This clonotype has a count of ten or more. V and J are TRBV5-6 and TRBJ1-2; D may be TRBD1 (5 bases). From germline, CDR1 is SGHDT and CDR2 YYEEEE. The CDR3 covers 15 residues. Trimming stripped 4 bases from V and 4 bases from J, with 17 bases between. CDR3 sequence reads: CASSQGLIGGYGYTF. In DNA, the CDR3 is TGTGCCAGCAGCCAGGGACTCATAGGTGGCTATGGCTACACCTTC.

Concerning this clonotype: A single base separates this from a much larger clone, so it may be a read error. The chain joins TRBV28 to TRBJ2-1; D uncertain. The CDR3 sequence is 13 residues long. Germline V lookup: CDR1 MDHEN, CDR2 SYDVKM. The germline V and J ends were trimmed by 2 bases and 7 bases, with 9 bases remaining between them. This CDR3 reads CASSLRMGNEQFF. For the CDR3, the DNA is TGTGCCAGCAGTTTACGTATGGGGAATGAGCAGTTCTTC.

This clonotype was seen many times. The chain carries TRBV7-9 and TRBJ2-5; unclear D gene. CDR1 is SEHNR, CDR2 FQNEAQ, per germline (reference sequence). Trimming shortened V by 4 bases and J by 4 bases, and 13 bases separated the two germline ends. The CDR3 contains 14 residues. DNA of the CDR3: TGTGCCAGCAGCTCGAGCAGGAAGGGAGAGACCCAGTACTTC. It codes for CASSSSRKGETQYF.

This clonotype was recorded at least ten times. The rearrangement joins TRBV2 to TRBJ1-5; the match to TRBD1 covers 10 bases. The CDR3 consists of 15 residues. The V segment lost 1 base and the J segment 6 bases; nucleotides outside the gene matches: 3. Looked up from germline, CDR1 is SNHLY and CDR2 is FYNNEI. The CDR3 sequence is CASSEGQGAVQPQHF. The CDR3 DNA sequence: TGTGCCAGCAGTGAAGGACAGGGGGCCGTTCAGCCCCAGCATTTT.

This clonotype has ten or more counts. The V gene is TRBV5-1, the J gene TRBJ2-3; possible D gene TRBD2, 5 bases. V lost 0 bases and J lost 4, with 9 bases in between. The germline V gene has CDR1 SGHRS and CDR2 YFSETQ. This CDR3 has 14 residues. CDR3 region: CASSLEGLPDTQYF. DNA for the CDR3: TGCGCCAGCAGCTTGGAAGGACTCCCAGATACGCAGTATTTT.